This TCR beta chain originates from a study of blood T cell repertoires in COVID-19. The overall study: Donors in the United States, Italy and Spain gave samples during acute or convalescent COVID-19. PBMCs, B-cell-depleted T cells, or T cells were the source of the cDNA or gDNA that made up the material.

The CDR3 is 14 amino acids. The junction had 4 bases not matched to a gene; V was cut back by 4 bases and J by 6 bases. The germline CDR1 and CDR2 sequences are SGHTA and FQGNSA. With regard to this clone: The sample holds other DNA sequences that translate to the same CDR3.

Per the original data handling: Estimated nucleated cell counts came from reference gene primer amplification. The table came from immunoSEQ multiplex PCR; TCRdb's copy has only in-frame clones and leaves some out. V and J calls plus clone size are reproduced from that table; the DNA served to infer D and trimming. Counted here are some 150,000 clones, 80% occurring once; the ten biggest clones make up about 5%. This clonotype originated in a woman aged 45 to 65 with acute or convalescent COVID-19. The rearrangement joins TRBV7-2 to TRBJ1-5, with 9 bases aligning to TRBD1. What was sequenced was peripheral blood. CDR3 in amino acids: CASSSTGGGQPQHF. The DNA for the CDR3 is TGTGCCAGCAGCTCGACAGGGGGAGGTCAGCCCCAGCATTTT.